Listed below are T cell receptor beta chains from one sample, sequenced in a study of beta chain features in type 1 diabetes. Generated by immunoSEQ multiplex PCR, the TCRdb table keeps only in-frame clones and is missing some. The sample gives fewer than 150,000 clones, 6.9% of which show up once; 1.4% is in the top ten. The material sequenced was central memory CD4+ T cells from blood. The receptors here all came from a woman in her 30s in good health. Each CDR3 is given with its conserved first and last residue. D genes are given only for firm matches. Expanded clones are given a class, and other clones once, few, many or no size at all.

.	TRBV9	few	TRBJ2-2	CAGAGGSNTGELFF	TGTGCCGGCGCGGGTGGTTCGAACACCGGGGAGCTGTTTTTT
TRBD1	TRBV18	few	TRBJ2-1	CASSQDRESPLQFF	TGTGCCAGCTCACAGGACAGGGAATCCCCCCTGCAGTTCTTC
.	TRBV29-1	few	TRBJ1-1	CSVVGGNTEAFF	TGCAGCGTTGTCGGCGGTAACACTGAAGCTTTCTTT
TRBD1	TRBV11-2	few	TRBJ1-2	CASSLDPGQGADGYTF	TGTGCCAGCAGCTTAGATCCCGGACAGGGGGCCGATGGCTACACCTTC
.	TRBV5-6	few	TRBJ2-1	CASSQQGAREQFF	TGTGCCAGCAGCCAGCAAGGGGCGCGGGAGCAGTTCTTC
.	TRBV7-9	.	TRBJ1-1	CASSSRRDSSTEAFF	TGTGCCAGCAGCTCACGGCGGGACTCGAGCACTGAAGCTTTCTTT
.	TRBV28	few	TRBJ2-7	CASSFGLRQQYF	TGTGCCAGCAGTTTTGGGCTTAGGCAGCAGTACTTC
TRBD1	TRBV7-3	.	TRBJ1-2	CASSNIPGTGNYGYTF	TGTGCCAGCAGCAATATACCGGGGACAGGGAATTACGGCTACACCTTC
.	TRBV28	many	TRBJ2-1	CASSLNQGQPLGNEQFF	TGTGCCAGCAGTCTCAACCAAGGACAGCCACTAGGCAATGAGCAGTTCTTC
.	TRBV6-6	many	TRBJ2-1	CASSQPINEQFF	TGTGCCAGCAGTCAACCTATAAATGAGCAGTTCTTC
.	TRBV5-1	.	TRBJ2-3	CASSLTEDTQYF	TGCGCCAGCAGCTTGACGGAGGATACGCAGTATTTT
TRBD2	TRBV5-1	.	TRBJ2-5	CASSLGPSGVEETQYF	TGCGCCAGCAGCTTGGGGCCTAGCGGTGTCGAGGAGACCCAGTACTTC
TRBD2	TRBV19	many	TRBJ2-1	CASRDLAGGSYNEQFF	TGTGCCAGTAGAGATCTAGCGGGAGGCTCCTACAATGAGCAGTTCTTC
.	TRBV5-1	many	TRBJ1-1	CASSRGSATPEAFF	TGCGCCAGCAGCCGAGGGTCTGCCACCCCTGAAGCTTTCTTT